The next 6 T cell receptor beta chains were all read from a single sample in a study of T cells in Graves' hyperthyroidism and ophthalmopathy. RNA transcripts were the template for amplifying TCR beta CDR3 regions. HTBI primers drove first-round RT-PCR of the TCR CDR3. In TCRdb, the multiplex PCR reads were re-called with MiXCR into one record per CDR3 protein. The sample carries about 500,000 distinct CDR3 sequences, 15% to 20% recorded once. Sequencing used blood. These receptors were taken from a young woman with Graves' ophthalmopathy.

There are many counts of this clonotype. The V call is TRBV28, the J call TRBJ1-1; D ambiguous. Looked up from germline, CDR1 is MDHEN and CDR2 is SYDVKM. Trimming shortened V by 2 bases and J by 7 bases, and 8 bases separated the two germline ends. The length of the CDR3 is 12 residues. CDR3 coding DNA: TGTGCCAGCAGTTTAGAGGACCGTGAAGCTTTCTTT. Its protein is CASSLEDREAFF.

In this sample, this clonotype turned up many times. This sequence joins TRBV28 and TRBJ2-1; 7 nucleotides align to TRBD1. The ends lost 5 bases at V and 4 bases at J; junction bases unmatched: 5. From germline, CDR1 is MDHEN and CDR2 SYDVKM. This CDR3 region has 14 residues. In DNA, the CDR3 is TGTGCCAGCAGTCCACCGACAGGGTACAATGAGCAGTTCTTC. This translates into CASSPPTGYNEQFF.

This clonotype was seen only a few times. With a much larger clone just one base away, this may be a read error. Because the CDR3 is missing its conserved closing phenylalanine or tryptophan, this is likely a read error. The V call is TRBV28, the J call TRBJ2-5; the D is unclear. Germline-derived CDR1 and CDR2 are MDHEN and SYDVKM. This CDR3 comprises 12 residues. V lost 5 bases, J lost 2 bases, and 6 bases lay in between. The CDR3 region is CASSEGQETQYL. CDR3 in DNA: TGTGCCAGCAGTGAAGGTCAAGAGACCCAGTACCTC.

This clonotype was counted ten times or more. The chain combines TRBV7-2 with TRBJ2-1; D call uncertain. The germline V gene has CDR1 SGHTA and CDR2 FQGNSA. V dropped 5 bases and J dropped 11 bases, with 13 bases sitting between them. This CDR3 has 12 amino acids. The CDR3 bases are TGTGCCAGCAGCCAGCTAGTACCCCAGCAGTTCTTC. This sequence encodes CASSQLVPQQFF.

This clonotype was found many times. The chain joins TRBV27 to TRBJ1-6, with 8 bases that match TRBD1. V shed 4 bases, J shed 11 bases, and the junction held 7 bases outside the gene matches. From germline, CDR1 is MNHEY and CDR2 SMNVEV (reference sequence). This CDR3 has 14 residues. The CDR3 DNA sequence: TGTGCCAGCAGTTCCGGACAGGGTATAACACCCCTCCACTTT. Translation gives CASSSGQGITPLHF.

Ten or more counts support this clonotype. V is TRBV18 and J is TRBJ1-3; D remains unclear. Trimming removed 0 bases at V and 0 bases at J, with 12 bases between. Germline lookup yields CDR1 KGHSH and CDR2 LQKENI. The CDR3 runs 17 residues. The CDR3 nucleotides are TGTGCCAGCTCACCACCGACAAGACTGAGCTCTGGAAACACCATATATTTT. Residues: CASSPPTRLSSGNTIYF.